These 3 T cell receptor beta chains came from one sample sequenced in a study of blood T cell repertoires in COVID-19. Method: immunoSEQ multiplex PCR; TCRdb's copy keeps in-frame clones and lacks some. This repertoire shows roughly 350,000 clones, around 90% found once; its top ten account for roughly 3.3%. Material for sequencing was peripheral blood. Receptor source: a woman between 18 and 30 years old who had recovered from COVID-19.

The count of this clone is one. The gene calls are TRBV7-2 and TRBJ1-6; D ambiguous. Germline CDR1 and CDR2: SGHTA and FQGNSA. This CDR3 region has 15 residues. Trimming removed 0 bases at V and 5 bases at J, with 8 bases between. CDR3 amino acids: CASSLARRNNSPLHF. In DNA, the CDR3 is TGTGCCAGCAGCTTAGCGAGGCGGAATAATTCACCCCTCCACTTT.

The chain is built from TRBV11-2 and TRBJ2-5; 10 positions match TRBD2. The germline CDR1 and CDR2 sequences are SGHAT and FQNNGV. The V segment lost 6 bases and the J segment 6 bases; nucleotides outside the gene matches: 10. This CDR3 is 15 amino acids long. The CDR3 DNA reads as TGTGCCAGCAGGGGGCTAGCGGGAGATCTTAAGACCCAGTACTTC. It translates to CASRGLAGDLKTQYF.

The chain links TRBV10-1 to TRBJ2-3, with unresolved D. V gave up 6 bases and J gave up 4 bases, with 17 bases separating them. This CDR3 is built from 15 residues. From germline, CDR1 is WNHNN and CDR2 SYGVQD (reference sequence). In DNA, the CDR3 is TGCGCCAGCAGACCGACAATCGTAGTTTCAGATACGCAGTATTTT. Translated, it gives CASRPTIVVSDTQYF.